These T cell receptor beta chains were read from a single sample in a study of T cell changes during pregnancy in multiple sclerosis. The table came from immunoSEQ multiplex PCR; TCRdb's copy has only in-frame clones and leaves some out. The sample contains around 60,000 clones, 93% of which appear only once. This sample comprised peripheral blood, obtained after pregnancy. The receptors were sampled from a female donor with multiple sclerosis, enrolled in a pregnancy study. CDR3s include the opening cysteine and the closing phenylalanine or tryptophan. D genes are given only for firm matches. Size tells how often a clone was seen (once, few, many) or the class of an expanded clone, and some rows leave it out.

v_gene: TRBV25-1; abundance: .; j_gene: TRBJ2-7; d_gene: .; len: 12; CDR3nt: TGTGCCAGCAGTGACTTATCCTACGAGCAGTACTTC; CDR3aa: CASSDLSYEQYF
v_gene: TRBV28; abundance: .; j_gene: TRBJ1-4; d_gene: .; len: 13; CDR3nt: TGTGCCAGCAGTTTCGAGGTAGCGGGAGAACTGTTTTTT; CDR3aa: CASSFEVAGELFF
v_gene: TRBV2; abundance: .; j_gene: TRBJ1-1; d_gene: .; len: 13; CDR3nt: TGTGCCAGCAGCCGACAGACTAACACTGAAGCTTTCTTT; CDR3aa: CASSRQTNTEAFF
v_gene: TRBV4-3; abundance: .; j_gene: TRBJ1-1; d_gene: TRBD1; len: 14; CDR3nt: TGCGCCAGCAGCCAGGACAGGGAGAACACTGAAGCTTTCTTT; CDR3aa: CASSQDRENTEAFF
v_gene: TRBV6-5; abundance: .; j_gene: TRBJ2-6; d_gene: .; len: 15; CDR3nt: TGTGCCAGCCACTTTAGTTCGGCTGGGGCCAACGTCCTGACTTTC; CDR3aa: CASHFSSAGANVLTF
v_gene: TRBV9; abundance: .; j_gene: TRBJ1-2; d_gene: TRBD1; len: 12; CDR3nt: TGTGCCAGCAGACGGGACAGATATGGCTACACCTTC; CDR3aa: CASRRDRYGYTF
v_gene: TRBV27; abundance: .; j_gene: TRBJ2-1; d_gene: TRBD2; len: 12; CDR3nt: TGTGCCAGCAGTGCGTTAGCGGGAGAGCAGTTCTTC; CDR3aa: CASSALAGEQFF
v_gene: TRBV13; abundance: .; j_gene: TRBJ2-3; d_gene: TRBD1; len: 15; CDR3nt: TGTGCCAGCAGCCTCGGGACAGGAGACACAGATACGCAGTATTTT; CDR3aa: CASSLGTGDTDTQYF
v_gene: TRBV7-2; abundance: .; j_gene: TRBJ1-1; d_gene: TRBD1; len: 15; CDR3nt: TGTGCCAGCAGCCCGGGACAGGGGAGGAGGACTGAAGCTTTCTTT; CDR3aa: CASSPGQGRRTEAFF
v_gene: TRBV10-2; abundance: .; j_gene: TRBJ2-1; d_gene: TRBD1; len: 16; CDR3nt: TGCGCCAGCAGTGATGCCGGGACAGGGAAGTACAATGAGCAGTTCTTC; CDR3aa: CASSDAGTGKYNEQFF
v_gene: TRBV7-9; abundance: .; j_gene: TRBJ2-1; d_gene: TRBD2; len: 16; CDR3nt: TGTGCCAGCAGTATTCAGACTAGCGGGACCCGCAATGAGCAGTTCTTC; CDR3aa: CASSIQTSGTRNEQFF
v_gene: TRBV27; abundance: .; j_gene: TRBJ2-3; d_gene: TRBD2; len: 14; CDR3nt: TGTGCCAGCGCCAGGCGGGAGGACACAGATACGCAGTATTTT; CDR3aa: CASARREDTDTQYF
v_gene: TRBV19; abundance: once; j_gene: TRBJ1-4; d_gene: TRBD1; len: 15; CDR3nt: TGTGCCAGTAGTATGCAGGGGGCAACTAATGAAAAACTGTTTTTT; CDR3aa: CASSMQGATNEKLFF
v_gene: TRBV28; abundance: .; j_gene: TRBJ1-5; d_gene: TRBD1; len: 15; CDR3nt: TGTGCCAGCAGCGTAAGGGGGCAGCTTAGCCAGCCCCAGCATTTT; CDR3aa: CASSVRGQLSQPQHF
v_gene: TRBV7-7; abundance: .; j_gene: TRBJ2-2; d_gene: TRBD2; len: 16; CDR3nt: TGTGCTAGCAGCTTAAAGCTACTAGCGGGACCCGGGGAGCTGTTTTTT; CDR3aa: CASSLKLLAGPGELFF
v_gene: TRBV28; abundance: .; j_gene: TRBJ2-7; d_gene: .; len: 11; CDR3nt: TGTGCCAGCAGTAGAGGCCTGAGGATTTACTTC; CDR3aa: CASSRGLRIYF
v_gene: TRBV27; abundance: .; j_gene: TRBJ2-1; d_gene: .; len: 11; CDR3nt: TGTGCCAGCAGTTTAGGCCATGAGCAGTTCTTC; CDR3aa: CASSLGHEQFF
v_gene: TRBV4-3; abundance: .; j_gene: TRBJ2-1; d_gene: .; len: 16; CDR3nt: TGCGCCAGCAGCCAAGATGGGGCGGGGGCATACAATGAGCAGTTCTTC; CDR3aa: CASSQDGAGAYNEQFF
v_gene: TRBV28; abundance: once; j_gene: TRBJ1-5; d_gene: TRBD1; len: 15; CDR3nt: TGTGCCAGCAGTTTGGACAGGGCTGTAAATCAGCCCCAGCATTTT; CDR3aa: CASSLDRAVNQPQHF
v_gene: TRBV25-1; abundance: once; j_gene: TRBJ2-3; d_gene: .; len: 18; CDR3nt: TGTGCCAGCAGTGAATTCGAGATAACCGTACCTAGCACAGATACGCAGTATTTT; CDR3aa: CASSEFEITVPSTDTQYF
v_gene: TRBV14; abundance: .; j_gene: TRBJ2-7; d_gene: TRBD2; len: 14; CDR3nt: TGTGCCAGCAGCCCTTGGACTAGCTCCTACGAGCAGTACTTC; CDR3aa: CASSPWTSSYEQYF
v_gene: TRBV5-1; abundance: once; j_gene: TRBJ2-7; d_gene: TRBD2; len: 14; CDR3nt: TGCGCCAGCCAATGGACTAGCGGCTCCTACGAGCAGTACTTC; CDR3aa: CASQWTSGSYEQYF
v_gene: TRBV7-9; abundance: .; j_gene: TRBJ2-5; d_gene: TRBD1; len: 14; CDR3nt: TGTGCCAGCAGTCACTACAGGGGCAGGGGGACCCAGTACTTC; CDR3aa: CASSHYRGRGTQYF
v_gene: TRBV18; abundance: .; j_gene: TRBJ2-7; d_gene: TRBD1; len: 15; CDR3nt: TGTGCCAGCTCACCCGGACAGGGGGACCTCTACGAGCAGTACTTC; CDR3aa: CASSPGQGDLYEQYF
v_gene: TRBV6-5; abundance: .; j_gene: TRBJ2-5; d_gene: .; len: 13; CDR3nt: TGTGCCAGCAGTTCAGATTCTCGAGAGACCCAGTACTTC; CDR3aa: CASSSDSRETQYF
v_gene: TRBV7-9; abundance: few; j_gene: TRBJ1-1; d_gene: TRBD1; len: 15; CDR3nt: TGTGCCAGCAGCCTGACAGGGTCCATGAACACTGAAGCTTTCTTT; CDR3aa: CASSLTGSMNTEAFF